A single sample gave rise to the 16 T cell receptor beta chains below, sequenced in a study of T cell responses to AZD1222 COVID-19 vaccine. TCRdb's table, derived via immunoSEQ multiplex PCR, lists solely in-frame clones and lacks some. The sample has about 100,000 clones, roughly 90% seen once. The sample in question was peripheral blood, obtained on day 0 of AZD1222 vaccination. The receptor set was obtained from an adult in good health.

There are a few counts of this clone. Other DNA sequences in the same sample also yield this CDR3. The chain uses TRBV11-3 and TRBJ1-1; D is uncertain. Germline V CDR1 and CDR2: SGHNT, YENEEA. The length of the CDR3 is 13 residues. Deletions cut 1 base from V and 0 bases from J, with 3 bases between. As DNA, the CDR3 is TGTGCCAGCAGCTTAGGGGTGAACACTGAAGCTTTCTTT. Amino acid sequence: CASSLGVNTEAFF.

V and J are TRBV28 and TRBJ2-7; 7 bases align to TRBD1. J gave up 3 bases and V 3 bases, and 2 bases lay outside the gene matches. This CDR3 has 13 residues. Per the germline V gene, CDR1 is MDHEN and CDR2 is SYDVKM. As DNA, the CDR3 is TGTGCCAGCAGTTTGGGACAGAACTACGAGCAGTACTTC. Its protein is CASSLGQNYEQYF.

The J gene is TRBJ1-6, the V gene TRBV10-3; D remains ambiguous. CDR1 and CDR2 (germline): ENHRY, SYGVKD. CDR3 size: 15 residues. V was shortened by 1 base and J by 7 bases, with 11 bases between the two germline ends. The CDR3 DNA reads as TGTGCCATCAGTGAGTTTAGGGTGGGGAATTCACCCCTCCACTTT. This gives the protein CAISEFRVGNSPLHF.

In this sample, this clone turned up once. This chain links TRBV28 with TRBJ2-7; 7 bases line up with TRBD1. The V gene end was trimmed by 4 bases and the J gene end by 3 bases; junction bases not matched to a gene: 9. The V gene's germline CDR1 is MDHEN and CDR2 SYDVKM. CDR3 length equals 15 residues. CDR3 loop: CASSSHRGPYYEQYF. The CDR3 DNA reads as TGTGCCAGCAGTTCACACAGGGGACCCTACTACGAGCAGTACTTC.

The genes are TRBV28 and TRBJ1-5, with 7 bases aligning to TRBD1. The CDR3 covers 13 residues. V lost 1 base to trimming and J lost 9 bases; unmatched junction nucleotides: 3. CDR1 MDHEN and CDR2 SYDVKM come from the germline V gene. CDR3 amino acids: CASSLSQGGPQHF. CDR3 nucleotide sequence: TGTGCCAGCAGTTTATCCCAGGGGGGGCCCCAGCATTTT.

The CDR3 coding sequence is TGTGCCATCAGTGAGATCACTTCTAGCTCCTACGAGCAGTACTTC. Amino acids: CAISEITSSSYEQYF. The chain uses TRBV10-3 and TRBJ2-7; D unclear. V lost 2 bases and J 0 bases, leaving 11 bases between the germline ends. CDR3 size: 15 residues. Germline V gene lookup returns CDR1 ENHRY and CDR2 SYGVKD.

The J gene is TRBJ1-4, the V gene TRBV11-3; D ambiguous. V lost 5 bases and J lost 8, with 12 bases in between. Germline V gene data show CDR1 as SGHNT and CDR2 as YENEEA. The CDR3 covers 13 residues. The CDR3 loop is CASSPHPGEKLFF. CDR3 bases: TGTGCCAGCAGCCCCCACCCTGGAGAAAAACTGTTTTTT. The full variable domain, rest sourced from reference TRBV11-3 and TRBJ1-4, is EAGVVQSPRYKIIEKKQPVAFWCNPISGHNTLYWYLQNLGQGPELLIRYENEEAVDDSQLPKDRFSAERLKGVDSTLKIQPAELGDSAVYLCASSPHPGEKLFFGSGTQLSVL.

The chain uses TRBV28 and TRBJ2-2, with D possibly TRBD2 on 6 matching bases. Germline CDR1 and CDR2: MDHEN and SYDVKM. The CDR3 is made up of 14 amino acids. V dropped 5 bases and J dropped 5 bases, with 12 bases sitting between them. The CDR3 sequence: CASSAGPWTGELFF. The CDR3 DNA reads TGTGCCAGCAGTGCGGGACCTTGGACCGGGGAGCTGTTTTTT.

This chain connects TRBV3-1 (or the pseudogene TRBV3-2) to TRBJ2-7, with D perhaps assigned TRBD1 or TRBD2 (5 bases each). V shed 6 bases and J shed 6 bases, with 18 bases lying between them. The CDR3 contains 14 residues. The germline CDR1 and CDR2 sequences are LGHDT and YNNKEL (reference sequence). The DNA of the CDR3 is TGTGCCAGCAGTCTAGGACACAACCGGGGCGAGCAGTACTTC. This encodes CASSLGHNRGEQYF.

This chain links TRBV3-1 (or the pseudogene TRBV3-2) with TRBJ1-1; D gene unclear. CDR3 length: 16 residues. Germline V gene data show CDR1 as LGHDT and CDR2 as YNNKEL (reference sequence). The V gene lost 2 bases and the J gene lost 4 bases, with 17 bases spanning the gap. The CDR3 reads CASSQREEGWGTEAFF. CDR3 nucleotides: TGTGCCAGCAGCCAAAGGGAGGAGGGTTGGGGCACTGAAGCTTTCTTT.

V is TRBV11-2 and J is TRBJ2-1; 10 nucleotides match TRBD1. V was pared by 3 bases and J by 7 bases, with 6 bases of the junction left unmatched. The germline V gene has CDR1 SGHAT and CDR2 FQNNGV. This CDR3 is built from 15 residues. The CDR3 nucleotides read TGTGCCAGCAGCTTCAGGACAGGGGGTGATAATGAGCAGTTCTTC. This codes for CASSFRTGGDNEQFF.

V gene TRBV6-5 combines with J gene TRBJ2-6, with D unclear. From germline, CDR1 is MNHEY and CDR2 SVGAGI. V gave up 4 bases and J gave up 5 bases, with 6 bases separating them. The CDR3 length is 13 residues. CDR3 DNA: TGTGCCAGCAGTTTGACCAGGGCCAACGTCCTGACTTTC. It codes for CASSLTRANVLTF.

The V and J genes are TRBV7-9 and TRBJ1-5; no firm D call. V was shortened by 1 base and J by 1 base, with 14 bases between the two germline ends. Germline V gives CDR1 SEHNR, CDR2 FQNEAQ (reference sequence). This CDR3 spans 17 amino acids. For the CDR3, the DNA is TGTGCCAGCAGCTTAGTACTTGGGGAGAAAAGCAATCAGCCCCAGCATTTT. It is translated as CASSLVLGEKSNQPQHF.

The chain uses TRBV21-1 and TRBJ2-3; TRBD1, the D gene given by the table, was not confirmed from the DNA. TRBV21-1 is designated a pseudogene. This CDR3 has 13 residues. In nucleotides, the CDR3 is TGTGCCAGCAGCGCCCGTACAGGGGTAGGGCAGTATTTT. This sequence encodes CASSARTGVGQYF.

The genes are TRBV4-3 and TRBJ2-2; TRBD2 might be the D (6 bases). Germline lookup yields CDR1 LGHNA and CDR2 YSLEER. V lost 0 bases to trimming and J lost 1 base, with 15 bases between them. The CDR3 contains 18 residues. CDR3 region: CASSQEYLSGLNTGELFF. The CDR3 DNA is TGCGCCAGCAGCCAAGAATACCTTAGCGGATTGAACACCGGGGAGCTGTTTTTT.

The rearrangement uses TRBV11-2 and TRBJ1-2; D is possibly TRBD1 (5 bases). Between the trimmed V and J ends, which lost 5 bases and 4 bases, there was a span of 17 bases. The CDR3 has 15 amino acids. Germline assignment: CDR1 SGHAT and CDR2 FQNNGV. The CDR3 region is CASSLTGQHIYGYTF. The CDR3 DNA sequence: TGTGCCAGCAGCCTGACTGGACAACACATCTATGGCTACACCTTC.